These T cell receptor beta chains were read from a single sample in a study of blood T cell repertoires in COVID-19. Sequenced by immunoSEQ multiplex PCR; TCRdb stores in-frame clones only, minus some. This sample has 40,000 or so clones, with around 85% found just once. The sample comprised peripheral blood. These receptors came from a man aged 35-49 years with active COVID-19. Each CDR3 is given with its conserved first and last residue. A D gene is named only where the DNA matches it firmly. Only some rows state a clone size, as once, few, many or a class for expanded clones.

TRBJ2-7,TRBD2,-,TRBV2,CASSEVAGAYEQYF,TGTGCCAGCAGTGAGGTAGCGGGAGCCTACGAGCAGTACTTC
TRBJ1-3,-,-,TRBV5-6,CASSHSAVDSGNTIYF,TGTGCCAGCAGCCATTCCGCAGTTGACTCTGGAAACACCATATATTTT
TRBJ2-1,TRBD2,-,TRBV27,CASSPLSLAGEVEQFF,TGTGCCAGCAGTCCCCTATCACTAGCGGGAGAGGTTGAGCAGTTCTTC
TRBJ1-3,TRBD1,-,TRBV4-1,CASSPRTGQGNTIYF,TGCGCCAGCAGCCCTAGGACAGGGCAGGGAAACACCATATATTTT
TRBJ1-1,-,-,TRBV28,CASSFRPRTEAFF,TGTGCCAGCAGTTTTCGTCCCAGAACTGAAGCTTTCTTT
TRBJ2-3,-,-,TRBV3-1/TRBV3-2,CASSQGGTDTDTQYF,TGTGCCAGCAGCCAAGGCGGGACCGACACAGATACGCAGTATTTT
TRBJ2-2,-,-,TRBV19,CASSFHLNLRGSRRSGELFF,TGTGCCAGTTCCTTCCACCTAAACCTAAGGGGGAGCAGGCGGTCCGGGGAGCTGTTTTTT
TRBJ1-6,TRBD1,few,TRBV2,CASSDYRGDSPLHF,TGTGCCAGCAGTGATTACAGGGGGGATTCACCCCTCCACTTT
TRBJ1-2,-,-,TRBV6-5,CASSYGRVGADGYTF,TGTGCCAGCAGTTACGGGAGGGTGGGGGCAGACGGCTACACCTTC
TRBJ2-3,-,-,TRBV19,CASSARGDTQYF,TGTGCCAGTAGTGCAAGGGGAGATACGCAGTATTTT